This TCR beta chain was captured in a study of T cell responses to AZD1222 COVID-19 vaccine. Data came from immunoSEQ multiplex PCR; TCRdb stores just in-frame clones and leaves some out. The sample holds about 110,000 clones, roughly 86% seen once. Germline CDR1 reads SNHLY; CDR2 reads FYNNEI. The CDR3 covers 12 residues. Trimming removed 2 bases from V and 4 bases from J, with 6 bases in between. Sequenced material: peripheral blood, taken on day 0 of AZD1222 vaccination. This TCR was recovered from an adult in good health. The V gene is TRBV2, the J gene TRBJ2-7; D gene uncertain. CDR3 protein: CASSETWYEQYF. CDR3 bases: TGTGCCAGCAGTGAAACATGGTACGAGCAGTACTTC.